A selection of T cell receptor beta chains follows, all from one sample in a study of cytomegalovirus exposure and HLA in healthy donors. Clones were read by immunoSEQ multiplex PCR, and TCRdb kept only the in-frame ones, dropping some. The repertoire consists of about 160,000 clones, with around 78% occurring once and the leading ten covering 3% to 3.5%. The sample consisted of PBMCs. These receptors came from a woman aged 40-49 years in good health and CMV-seronegative. Each CDR3 is given with its conserved first and last residue. A D gene is named only where the DNA matches it firmly. Expanded clones get a size class; other rows say once, few or many, or leave the size out.

TRBD1 | TRBJ1-5 | . | TRBV6-6 | CASSSQGAPGPQHF | TGTGCCAGCAGTTCTCAGGGGGCCCCGGGGCCCCAGCATTTT
TRBD2 | TRBJ2-7 | . | TRBV7-6 | CASSPPGAGGQSYEQYF | TGTGCCAGCAGCCCCCCGGGTGCGGGGGGGCAATCTTACGAGCAGTACTTC
. | TRBJ2-5 | . | TRBV6-5 | CASSAGLRETQYF | TGTGCCAGCAGTGCGGGCCTCCGGGAGACCCAGTACTTC
TRBD1 | TRBJ2-7 | . | TRBV7-8 | CASSQDRAREQYF | TGTGCCAGCAGCCAGGACAGGGCTCGCGAGCAGTACTTC
. | TRBJ1-2 | . | TRBV28 | CASSFRGTNYGFTF | TGTGCCAGCAGTTTTCGAGGCACTAACTATGGCTTCACCTTC
TRBD1 | TRBJ2-7 | . | TRBV7-8 | CASSANRGVKYF | TGTGCCAGCAGCGCCAACAGGGGGGTTAAGTACTTC
. | TRBJ2-3 | . | TRBV7-9 | CASSFSASTDTQYF | TGTGCCAGCAGCTTCAGCGCGAGCACAGATACGCAGTATTTT
. | TRBJ2-1 | . | TRBV7-2 | CASSLDITGRGNEQFF | TGTGCCAGCAGCTTAGACATTACAGGGAGAGGGAATGAGCAGTTCTTC
TRBD2 | TRBJ2-4 | . | TRBV2 | CASSRTSGGTGQAKNIQYF | TGTGCCAGCAGTCGGACTAGCGGGGGAACCGGTCAGGCCAAAAACATTCAGTACTTC
TRBD1 | TRBJ1-1 | . | TRBV7-9 | CASSLVSGGNTEAFF | TGTGCCAGCAGCTTAGTGTCAGGGGGTAACACTGAAGCTTTCTTT
TRBD1 | TRBJ1-1 | few | TRBV6-6 | CASSPGTGGIGFF | TGTGCCAGCAGTCCAGGGACAGGGGGCATTGGTTTCTTT
TRBD2 | TRBJ2-7 | . | TRBV4-1 | CASSQDWLAGGRYEQYF | TGCGCCAGCAGCCAAGATTGGCTAGCGGGGGGGCGGTACGAGCAGTACTTC
. | TRBJ2-5 | . | TRBV7-2 | CASSLIGMGPGQETQYF | TGTGCCAGCAGCTTAATCGGAATGGGGCCAGGCCAAGAGACCCAGTACTTC
TRBD1 | TRBJ2-7 | once | TRBV4-1 | CASSQYRDREPYEQYF | TGCGCCAGCAGCCAATACCGGGACAGGGAACCCTACGAGCAGTACTTC
. | TRBJ2-7 | . | TRBV15 | CATSREGGAASLRQYF | TGTGCCACCAGCAGAGAAGGCGGGGCAGCCTCCCTAAGACAGTACTTC
. | TRBJ2-2 | . | TRBV7-3 | CASSPPGGGANTGELFF | TGTGCCAGCAGCCCCCCCGGCGGCGGGGCGAACACCGGGGAGCTGTTTTTT
. | TRBJ1-1 | few | TRBV6-1 | CASSEEQEYTEAFF | TGTGCCAGCAGTGAGGAACAGGAATACACTGAAGCTTTCTTT
. | TRBJ2-3 | . | TRBV4-2 | CASSQVGGGSTDTQYF | TGTGCCAGCAGCCAAGTGGGGGGGGGCTCAACGGATACGCAGTATTTT
TRBD1 | TRBJ1-6 | . | TRBV4-1 | CASSHGQGNSPLHF | TGCGCCAGCAGCCACGGACAGGGAAATTCACCCCTCCACTTT
TRBD1 | TRBJ2-5 | once | TRBV28 | CASIEGGGLKTQYF | TGTGCCAGCATTGAAGGGGGCGGGCTGAAGACCCAGTACTTC
. | TRBJ2-3 | . | TRBV6-6 | CASMGGGTDTQYF | TGTGCCAGCATGGGAGGGGGGACAGATACGCAGTATTTT
. | TRBJ1-1 | . | TRBV19 | CASSTGSGTTKNTEAFF | TGTGCCAGTAGTACAGGGTCCGGGACAACTAAGAACACTGAAGCTTTCTTT
. | TRBJ2-2 | . | TRBV6-5 | CASSYGAEDTGELFF | TGTGCCAGCAGTTACGGCGCGGAGGACACCGGGGAGCTGTTTTTT
. | TRBJ2-1 | . | TRBV7-8 | CASSDGLAHNEQFF | TGTGCCAGCAGCGACGGGTTGGCTCACAATGAGCAGTTCTTC
. | TRBJ1-2 | . | TRBV7-9 | CASSGGDYGYTF | TGTGCCAGCAGTGGGGGGGACTATGGCTACACCTTC
. | TRBJ1-1 | few | TRBV11-2 | CASSLQGTNTEAFF | TGTGCCAGCAGCTTACAGGGAACGAACACTGAAGCTTTCTTT
TRBD2 | TRBJ2-5 | . | TRBV7-9 | CASSYGSGPEETQYF | TGTGCCAGCAGCTATGGTAGCGGGCCTGAAGAGACCCAGTACTTC
TRBD2 | TRBJ2-7 | . | TRBV4-1 | CASSQGTSGGTYEQYF | TGCGCCAGCAGCCAAGGGACTAGCGGGGGAACCTACGAGCAGTACTTC
. | TRBJ2-2 | . | TRBV7-6 | CASSLGGGGTGELFF | TGTGCCAGCAGCTTGGGAGGGGGTGGCACCGGGGAGCTGTTTTTT
. | TRBJ1-4 | . | TRBV28 | CASSLETDRPSNEKLFF | TGTGCCAGCAGTCTTGAAACGGACAGACCTTCTAATGAAAAACTGTTTTTT
. | TRBJ1-2 | . | TRBV19 | CASTQAGGGYGYTF | TGTGCCAGTACCCAGGCGGGAGGGGGCTATGGCTACACCTTC